This section outlines one T cell receptor beta chain sequence together with its context. No cognate antigen has been identified for it. Base qualities are not at hand, and no much larger clone is one base apart. This specimen comes from a study of CD8 T cells in Susac syndrome (dated by TCRdb to the late 2010s). For context, the study as a whole: Repertoire sequencing was used to test whether CD8+ T cell activation and differentiation in Susac syndrome was antigen driven. CD8+ T cell repertoire clonality was compared between around eleven healthy donors, some 14 Susac syndrome patients and around 15 multiple sclerosis patients. What the authors observed across the whole study: The number of individuals in the TCR sequencing and HLA analysis was recognized as being relatively small.

RNA was extracted using the RNeasy kit, and roughly 0.5 to 1 ug of the RNA was reverse transcribed with random hexamers. TCR beta CDR3 regions were amplified with the immunoSEQ multiplex PCR assay covering 54 Vbeta and 13 Jbeta segments. To correct PCR amplification bias, a synthetic template baseline was used for both primer optimization and computational correction. The published analysis was carried out like this. Reads were annotated to V, D and J genes per IMGT and analyzed with immunoSEQ Analyzer, keeping only productive sequences. Clonality was calculated as one minus the Shannon entropy normalized by log2 of the number of productive unique sequences. For each patient and control, public and private clones were evaluated within the 100 most prevalent clones. A clone was defined as Susac-specific if it was absent from the healthy and MS cohorts, from some 980 published viral clones and from other ImmuneACCESS disease sequences. Through fastp at Q25 and MiXCR, TCRdb rebuilt clones from the public reads, retaining in-frame beta chains. Entries that share a CDR3 protein sequence are merged under the most common genes and DNA. TCRdb assigned the V and J calls; the authors' analysis was not used. Present in this sample are some 160,000 distinct CDR3 sequences, approximately 96% of which were seen just once. The biggest ten clones account for less than 0.2% of the sample.

Trimmed from V: 7 bases; trimmed from J: 2 bases; junction bases lacking a gene match: 8. The germline V gene provides CDR1 SQVTM and CDR2 ANQGSEA. The CDR3 has 13 amino acids, counting the end cysteine and phenylalanine. Just the 39-base CDR3 DNA is kept, in frame starting at base 1. Peripheral blood CD8+ and CD4+ T cells from healthy donors, Susac syndrome patients and multiple sclerosis patients were profiled using high-throughput TCR beta sequencing. The multiple sclerosis controls were treatment-naive patients whose relapsing-remitting disease, either stable or active, fulfilled the revised McDonald criteria. CD8+ TEMRA cells were enriched by FACS, while bulk CD8+ and CD4+ T cells were purified by magnetic negative isolation. Blood was collected in EDTA tubes and processed within 24 hours, with PBMCs isolated through density gradient centrifugation. PBMCs intended for TCR sequencing were cryopreserved in liquid nitrogen and were subsequently thawed in a 37 degrees C water bath. Purity of sorted or isolated CD4+, CD8+ and CD8+ TEMRA cells was at least 90%.

The sequence joins TRBV29-1 to TRBJ2-7; 7 central bases correspond to TRBD2. Input material: CD8+ T cells from PBMCs. The sequence was obtained from a human donor with multiple sclerosis. The CDR3 has the sequence CSAGGGSAYEQYF. The DNA reads TGCAGCGCAGGCGGCGGGAGTGCCTACGAGCAGTACTTC.